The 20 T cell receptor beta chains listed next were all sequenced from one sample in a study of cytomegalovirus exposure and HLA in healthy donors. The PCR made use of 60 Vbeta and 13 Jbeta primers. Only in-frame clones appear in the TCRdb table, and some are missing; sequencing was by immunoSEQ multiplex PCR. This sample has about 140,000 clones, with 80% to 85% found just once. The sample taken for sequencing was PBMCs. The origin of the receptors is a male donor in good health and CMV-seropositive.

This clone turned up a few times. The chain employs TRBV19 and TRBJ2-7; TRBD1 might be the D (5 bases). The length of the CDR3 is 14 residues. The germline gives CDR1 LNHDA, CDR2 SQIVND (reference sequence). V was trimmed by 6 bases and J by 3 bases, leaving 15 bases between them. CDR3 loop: CASSPDRNFYEQYF. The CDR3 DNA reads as TGTGCCAGTAGCCCCGACAGAAATTTCTACGAGCAGTACTTC.

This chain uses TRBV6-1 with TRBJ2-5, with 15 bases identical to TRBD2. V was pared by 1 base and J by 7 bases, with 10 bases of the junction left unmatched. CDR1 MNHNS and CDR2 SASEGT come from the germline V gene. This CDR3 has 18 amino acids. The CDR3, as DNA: TGTGCCAGCAGTGAAGTCCCCGGGACTAGCGGGGGGTCTTGGACCCAGTACTTC. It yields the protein CASSEVPGTSGGSWTQYF.

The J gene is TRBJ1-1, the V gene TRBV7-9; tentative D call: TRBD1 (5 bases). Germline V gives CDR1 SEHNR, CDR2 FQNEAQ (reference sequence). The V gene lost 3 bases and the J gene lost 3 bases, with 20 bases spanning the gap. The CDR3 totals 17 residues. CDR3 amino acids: CASSFPGGIGSDTEAFF. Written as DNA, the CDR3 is TGTGCCAGCAGCTTCCCTGGGGGGATCGGGTCGGACACTGAAGCTTTCTTT.

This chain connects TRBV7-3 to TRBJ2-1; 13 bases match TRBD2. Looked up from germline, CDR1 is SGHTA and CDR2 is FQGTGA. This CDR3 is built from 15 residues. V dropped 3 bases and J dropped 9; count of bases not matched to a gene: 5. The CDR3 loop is CASSFTSGGEGEQFF. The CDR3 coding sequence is TGTGCCAGCAGCTTCACTAGCGGGGGGGAGGGTGAGCAGTTCTTC.

The CDR3 sequence: CASTEPVNTEAFF. The CDR3 nucleotides are TGTGCCAGCACCGAACCGGTGAACACTGAAGCTTTCTTT. V and J are TRBV6-1 and TRBJ1-1, with D unclear. This CDR3 is 13 amino acids long. CDR1 MNHNS and CDR2 SASEGT come from the germline V gene. V was pared by 7 bases and J by 0 bases, with 9 bases between.

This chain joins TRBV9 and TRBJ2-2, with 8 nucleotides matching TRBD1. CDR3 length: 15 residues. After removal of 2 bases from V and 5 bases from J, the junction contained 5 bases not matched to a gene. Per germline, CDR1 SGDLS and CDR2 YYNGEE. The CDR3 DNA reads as TGTGCCAGCAGCGTCGGGACAGGATGGACCGGGGAGCTGTTTTTT. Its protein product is CASSVGTGWTGELFF.

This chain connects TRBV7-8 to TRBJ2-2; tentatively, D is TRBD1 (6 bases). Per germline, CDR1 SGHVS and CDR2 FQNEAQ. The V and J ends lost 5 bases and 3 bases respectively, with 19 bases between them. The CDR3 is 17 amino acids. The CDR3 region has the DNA TGTGCCAGCAGCGAGGCAGGCGTCAGGGGAGACACCGGGGAGCTGTTTTTT. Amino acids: CASSEAGVRGDTGELFF. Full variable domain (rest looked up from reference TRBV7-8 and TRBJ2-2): GAGVSQSPRYKVAKRGQDVALRCDPISGHVSLFWYQQALGQGPEFLTYFQNEAQLDKSGLPSDRFFAERPEGSVSTLKIQRTQQEDSAVYLCASSEAGVRGDTGELFFGEGSRLTVL.

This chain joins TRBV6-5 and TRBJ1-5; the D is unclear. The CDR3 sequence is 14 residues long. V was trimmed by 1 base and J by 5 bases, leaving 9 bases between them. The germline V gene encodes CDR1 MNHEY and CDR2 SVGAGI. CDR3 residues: CASSYYPRDQPQHF. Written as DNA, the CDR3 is TGTGCCAGCAGTTACTATCCCCGGGATCAGCCCCAGCATTTT.

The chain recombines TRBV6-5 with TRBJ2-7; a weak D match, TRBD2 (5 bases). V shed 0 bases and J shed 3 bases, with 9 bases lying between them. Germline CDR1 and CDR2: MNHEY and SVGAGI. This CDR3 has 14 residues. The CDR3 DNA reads TGTGCCAGCAGTTACTCAGGAGGATACTACGAGCAGTACTTC. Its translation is CASSYSGGYYEQYF.

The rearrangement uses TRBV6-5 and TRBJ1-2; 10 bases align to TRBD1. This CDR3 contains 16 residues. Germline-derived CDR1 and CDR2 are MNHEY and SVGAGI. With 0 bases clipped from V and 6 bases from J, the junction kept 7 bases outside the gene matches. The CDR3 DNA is TGTGCCAGCAGTTACTCTTCCGGGACAGGGGCTAATGGCTACACCTTC. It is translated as CASSYSSGTGANGYTF.

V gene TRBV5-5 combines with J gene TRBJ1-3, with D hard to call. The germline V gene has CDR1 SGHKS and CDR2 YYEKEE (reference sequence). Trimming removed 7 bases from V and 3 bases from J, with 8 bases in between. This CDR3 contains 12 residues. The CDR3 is CASANNGNTIYF. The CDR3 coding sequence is TGTGCCAGCGCTAATAATGGAAACACCATATATTTT.

DNA for the CDR3: TGTGCCAGCAGCTACCCGGAGGACGCTCACTCCTACGAGCAGTACTTC. This codes for CASSYPEDAHSYEQYF. The chain joins TRBV6-5 to TRBJ2-7; perhaps TRBD2 as D (5 bases). Germline CDR1 MNHEY, CDR2 SVGAGI. The V and J ends lost 6 bases and 0 bases respectively, with 18 bases between them. This CDR3 comprises 16 residues.

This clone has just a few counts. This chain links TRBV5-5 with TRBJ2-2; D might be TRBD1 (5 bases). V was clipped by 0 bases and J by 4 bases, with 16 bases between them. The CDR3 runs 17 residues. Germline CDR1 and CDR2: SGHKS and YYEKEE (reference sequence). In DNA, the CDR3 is TGTGCCAGCAGCTTGGAGTTCTGGCAGGGTGGCACCGGGGAGCTGTTTTTT. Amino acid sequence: CASSLEFWQGGTGELFF.

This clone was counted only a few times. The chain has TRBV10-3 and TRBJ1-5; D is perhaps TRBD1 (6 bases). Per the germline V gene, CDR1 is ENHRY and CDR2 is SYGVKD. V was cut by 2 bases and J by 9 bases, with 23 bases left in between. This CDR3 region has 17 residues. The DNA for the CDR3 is TGTGCCATCAGTGAGCCACAGGCGGACAGCCCCAAGAGGCCCCAGCATTTT. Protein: CAISEPQADSPKRPQHF.

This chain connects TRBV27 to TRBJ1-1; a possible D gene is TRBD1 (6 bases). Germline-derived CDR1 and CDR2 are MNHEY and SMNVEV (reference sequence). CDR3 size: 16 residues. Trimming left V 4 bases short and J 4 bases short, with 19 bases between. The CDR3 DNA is TGTGCCAGCAGTTCTTATCACAGGGTGATCAGCACTGAAGCTTTCTTT. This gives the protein CASSSYHRVISTEAFF.

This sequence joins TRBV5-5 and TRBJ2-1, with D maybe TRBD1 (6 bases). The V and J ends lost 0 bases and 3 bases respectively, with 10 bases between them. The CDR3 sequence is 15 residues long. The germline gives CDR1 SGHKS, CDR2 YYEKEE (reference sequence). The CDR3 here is CASSLGQGYYNEQFF. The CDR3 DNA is TGTGCCAGCAGCTTGGGGCAGGGGTACTACAATGAGCAGTTCTTC.

This chain's CDR3 is CASSFQNTEAFF. CDR3 nucleotide sequence: TGTGCCAGCAGCTTTCAGAACACTGAAGCTTTCTTT. The chain is built from TRBV7-7 and TRBJ1-1; no firm D call. Trimming removed 3 bases from V and 1 base from J, with 3 bases in between. Per the germline V gene, CDR1 is SSHAT and CDR2 is FNYEAQ (reference sequence). This CDR3 has 12 amino acids.

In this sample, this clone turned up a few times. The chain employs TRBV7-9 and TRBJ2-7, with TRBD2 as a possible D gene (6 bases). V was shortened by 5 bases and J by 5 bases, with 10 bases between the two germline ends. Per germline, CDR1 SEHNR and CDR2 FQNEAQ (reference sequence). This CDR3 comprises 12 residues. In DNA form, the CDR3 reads TGTGCCAGCAGCCAGGGACTCAACGAGCAGTACTTC. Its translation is CASSQGLNEQYF.

CDR3 amino acids: CASRPRDRIYGYTF. CDR3 sequence (DNA): TGTGCCAGCAGGCCCCGGGACAGGATCTATGGCTACACCTTC. The chain couples TRBV5-8 to TRBJ1-2, with 8 bases fitting TRBD1. The V gene end was trimmed by 5 bases and the J gene end by 4 bases; junction bases not matched to a gene: 7. Germline loops: CDR1 SGHTS, CDR2 YDEGEE. This CDR3 is 14 amino acids long.

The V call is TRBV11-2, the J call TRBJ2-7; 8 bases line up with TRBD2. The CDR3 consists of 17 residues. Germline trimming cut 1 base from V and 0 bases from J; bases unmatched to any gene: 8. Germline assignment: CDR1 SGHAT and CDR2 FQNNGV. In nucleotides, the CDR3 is TGTGCCAGCAGCTTAGGTAGCTTGCGGGGGGTCTCCTACGAGCAGTACTTC. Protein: CASSLGSLRGVSYEQYF.